What follows are 27 T cell receptor beta chains derived from one specimen sequenced in a study of shared clonotypes between healthy human individuals. Naive CD8 cells lacked CD45RO and underwent positive selection for CCR7, leaving out terminally differentiated effector memory CD45RA+ cells. Generated by immunoSEQ multiplex PCR, the TCRdb table keeps only in-frame clones and is missing some. The repertoire holds about 2.2 million clones, roughly 95% seen once, with around 1.8% in the top ten. Sequencing was done on a sample of naive CD8+ T cells from PBMCs. The receptor source for this set is a man between 18 and 35 years old in good health. Some clones in this sample may be carry-over from other donors' samples.

DNA for the CDR3: TGTGCCAGTAGTATCTGGGTAACTAATGAAAAACTGTTTTTT. This gives the protein CASSIWVTNEKLFF. The chain combines TRBV19 with TRBJ1-4; no reliable D call. The CDR3 consists of 14 residues. Germline CDR1 and CDR2: LNHDA and SQIVND (reference sequence). The V end lost 3 bases, the J end lost 1 base, and 6 bases lay between the germline ends.

The chain couples TRBV27 to TRBJ2-2; no clear D. Germline loops: CDR1 MNHEY, CDR2 SMNVEV (reference sequence). V was trimmed by 4 bases and J by 6 bases, leaving 6 bases between them. The CDR3 runs to 12 residues. Written as DNA, the CDR3 is TGTGCCAGCAGTTCCTCATCCGGGGAGCTGTTTTTT. Its protein product is CASSSSSGELFF.

The chain is built from TRBV9 and TRBJ2-5; 7 nucleotides align to TRBD2. The CDR3 has 15 amino acids. Unmatched junction bases numbered 17, after V lost 10 bases and J lost 5 bases. CDR1 and CDR2 from the germline V gene are SGDLS and YYNGEE. CDR3 sequence reads: CASGRGGPVGETQYF. CDR3 in DNA: TGTGCCTCTGGGAGGGGAGGGCCGGTAGGTGAGACCCAGTACTTC.

This chain joins TRBV27 and TRBJ2-2; D uncertain. Trimming cost V 4 bases and J 1 base, with 7 bases left between them. The germline CDR1 and CDR2 sequences are MNHEY and SMNVEV (reference sequence). The CDR3 runs to 14 residues. The CDR3 DNA is TGTGCCAGCAGTTGGATGAGGAACACCGGGGAGCTGTTTTTT. Its protein product is CASSWMRNTGELFF.

The chain is built from TRBV19 and TRBJ2-6; a possible D gene is TRBD2 (6 bases). The CDR3 extends over 16 amino acids. CDR1 and CDR2 (germline): LNHDA, SQIVND (reference sequence). V lost 1 base to trimming and J lost 1 base, with 8 bases between them. The CDR3 DNA sequence: TGTGCCAGTAGTATAGGGAGGGCTTCTGGGGCCAACGTCCTGACTTTC. Residues: CASSIGRASGANVLTF.

J is TRBJ2-7 and V is TRBV27; D remains ambiguous. CDR1 is MNHEY, CDR2 SMNVEV, per germline (reference sequence). The CDR3 has 14 amino acids. The V end lost 5 bases, the J end lost 3 bases, and 14 bases lay between the germline ends. CDR3 protein: CASSPVTPLYEQYF. CDR3 sequence (DNA): TGTGCCAGCAGTCCGGTGACGCCCCTCTACGAGCAGTACTTC.

The chain employs TRBV4-1 and TRBJ1-6; the D gene is possibly TRBD1 (5 bases). CDR1 is MGHRA, CDR2 YSYEKL, per germline. V was cut by 1 base and J by 7 bases, with 11 bases left in between. The CDR3 spans 15 residues. The DNA of the CDR3 is TGCGCCAGCAGCCAAGCCCTCCGGGGGAATTCACCCCTCCACTTT. Its protein product is CASSQALRGNSPLHF.

The chain carries TRBV29-1 and TRBJ2-1; perhaps TRBD2 as D (5 bases). V lost 1 base to trimming and J lost 0 bases, with 13 bases between them. The CDR3 runs to 16 residues. The germline CDR1 and CDR2 sequences are SQVTM and ANQGSEA. This chain's CDR3 is CSVEADRGSSYNEQFF. CDR3 DNA sequence: TGCAGCGTTGAAGCAGACCGAGGGAGCTCCTACAATGAGCAGTTCTTC.

J is TRBJ2-1 and V is TRBV5-1; TRBD2 matches 7 bases. This CDR3 spans 17 amino acids. V trimming: 4 bases; J trimming: 4 bases; junction bases outside the gene matches: 14. Germline assignment: CDR1 SGHRS and CDR2 YFSETQ. The CDR3 DNA reads as TGCGCCAGCAGCCCGGGTGGGACTACCCTCGGATACAATGAGCAGTTCTTC. Translated, it gives CASSPGGTTLGYNEQFF.

V and J are TRBV7-8 and TRBJ2-7, with 15 bases fitting TRBD2. Trimming at V came to 3 bases and at J to 2 bases, leaving 8 bases not matched to a gene. The CDR3 is made up of 18 amino acids. Germline-derived CDR1 and CDR2 are SGHVS and FQNEAQ. The CDR3 is CASSFYRTSGRAPYEQYF. For the CDR3, the DNA is TGTGCCAGCAGCTTTTATCGGACTAGCGGGAGGGCCCCCTACGAGCAGTACTTC.

The chain links TRBV25-1 to TRBJ2-1; D uncertain. Trimming stripped 1 base from V and 11 bases from J, with 3 bases between. Germline assignment: CDR1 MGHDK and CDR2 SYGVNS. CDR3 size: 10 residues. In DNA, the CDR3 is TGTGCCAGCAGTGAATTCAAGCAGTTCTTC. This codes for CASSEFKQFF.

The chain carries TRBV5-6 and TRBJ2-7, with D possibly TRBD1 on 5 matching bases. Germline V gene sequence: CDR1 SGHDT, CDR2 YYEEEE. Between the trimmed V and J ends, which lost 2 bases and 4 bases, there was a span of 19 bases. This CDR3 is built from 16 residues. Here the CDR3 reads CASSFRQGSVGYEQYF. The CDR3 DNA reads TGTGCCAGCAGCTTCAGGCAGGGTAGTGTCGGGTACGAGCAGTACTTC.

The chain combines TRBV7-2 with TRBJ2-7, with a possible D match to TRBD2 (5 bases). The ends were cut back, 5 bases at V and 0 bases at J, with 17 bases in the middle. There are 16 residues in the CDR3. CDR1 and CDR2 from the germline V gene are SGHTA and FQGNSA. The CDR3: CASSGSLVRSSYEQYF. CDR3 in DNA: TGTGCCAGCAGCGGGTCACTAGTGAGGAGCTCCTACGAGCAGTACTTC. The full variable domain, with the rest looked up from reference TRBV7-2 and TRBJ2-7, is GAGVSQSPSNKVTEKGKDVELRCDPISGHTALYWYRQSLGQGLEFLIYFQGNSAPDKSGLPSDRFSAERTGGSVSTLTIQRTQQEDSAVYLCASSGSLVRSSYEQYFGPGTRLTVT.

The CDR3, as DNA: TGTGCCAGCAGTCCGATAGGGGGGCACATCTATGGCTACACCTTC. Protein product: CASSPIGGHIYGYTF. The rearrangement links TRBV27 to TRBJ1-2, with D possibly TRBD1 on 6 matching bases. The CDR3 has 15 amino acids. Germline V gives CDR1 MNHEY, CDR2 SMNVEV (reference sequence). Trimming removed 5 bases at V and 4 bases at J, with 17 bases between.

This clone has only one observation. The chain joins TRBV27 to TRBJ2-7; tentatively, D is TRBD2 (5 bases). V lost 8 bases and J lost 2, with 13 bases in between. This CDR3 spans 13 amino acids. Germline-derived CDR1 and CDR2 are MNHEY and SMNVEV (reference sequence). The CDR3 DNA is TGTGCCAGCGGGCCCTCAGCGGCCTACGAGCAGTACTTC. It yields the protein CASGPSAAYEQYF.

CDR3 sequence (DNA): TGTGCCAGCAGCAAGGGGGACTCTAACTCCTACGAGCAGTACTTC. Translated: CASSKGDSNSYEQYF. The chain has TRBV9 and TRBJ2-7; D tentatively reads TRBD1 or TRBD2 (6 bases each). CDR3 length equals 15 residues. Trimming pared 4 bases from V and 0 bases from J, leaving 14 bases between. Germline lookup yields CDR1 SGDLS and CDR2 YYNGEE.

The CDR3 loop reads CASSWHRGAGEAFF. Written as DNA, the CDR3 is TGCGCCAGCAGCTGGCACAGGGGAGCAGGAGAAGCTTTCTTT. The chain is built from TRBV5-1 and TRBJ1-1; 7 bases agree with TRBD1. Trimming cost V 3 bases and J 8 bases; bases outside gene matches: 10. CDR1 is SGHRS and CDR2 is YFSETQ in the germline V gene. The CDR3 covers 14 residues. The variable domain in full, with the rest retrieved from reference TRBV5-1 and TRBJ1-1, is KAGVTQTPRYLIKTRGQQVTLSCSPISGHRSVSWYQQTPGQGLQFLFEYFSETQRNKGNFPGRFSGRQFSNSRSEMNVSTLELGDSALYLCASSWHRGAGEAFFGQGTRLTVV.

This rearrangement joins TRBV27 to TRBJ1-1, with D unresolved. This CDR3 contains 16 residues. The ends were cut back, 2 bases at V and 0 bases at J, with 13 bases in the middle. Germline CDR1 and CDR2: MNHEY and SMNVEV (reference sequence). For the CDR3, the DNA is TGTGCCAGCAGTTTAAAAGCGGGCAGGATGAACACTGAAGCTTTCTTT. Translated: CASSLKAGRMNTEAFF.

The chain combines TRBV28 with TRBJ2-7; D may be TRBD2 (6 bases). The CDR3 spans 13 residues. Trimming pared 9 bases from V and 6 bases from J, leaving 18 bases between. Germline V CDR1 and CDR2: MDHEN, SYDVKM. The CDR3 reads CASHITAGAEQYF. The CDR3 DNA follows: TGTGCCAGTCATATCACAGCGGGTGCCGAGCAGTACTTC. The full variable domain, completed using reference TRBV28 and TRBJ2-7, is DVKVTQSSRYLVKRTGEKVFLECVQDMDHENMFWYRQDPGLGLRLIYFSYDVKMKEKGDIPEGYSVSREKKERFSLILESASTNQTSMYLCASHITAGAEQYFGPGTRLTVT.

As to this clone: The same CDR3 also results from other DNA sequences found in this sample. The CDR3 spells CASSPTGGGYEQYF. The CDR3 bases are TGTGCCAGCAGTCCGACAGGGGGCGGGTACGAGCAGTACTTC. This chain joins TRBV27 and TRBJ2-7; 10 bases agree with TRBD1. Per germline, CDR1 MNHEY and CDR2 SMNVEV (reference sequence). The CDR3 runs to 14 residues. V lost 5 bases, J lost 4 bases, and 5 bases stayed unmatched.

Details on this clone: The sample carries other DNA sequences with the same CDR3. This chain connects TRBV7-9 to TRBJ1-1, with no clear D. The CDR3 runs 14 residues. V was clipped by 3 bases and J by 0 bases, with 8 bases between them. Per the germline V gene, CDR1 is SEHNR and CDR2 is FQNEAQ (reference sequence). The CDR3 nucleotides are TGTGCCAGCAGCTTGACTTTTTTGAACACTGAAGCTTTCTTT. This sequence encodes CASSLTFLNTEAFF.

Comment on this clone: The sample holds other DNA sequences that translate to the same CDR3. This chain connects TRBV4-3 to TRBJ2-2; D possibly corresponds to TRBD2 (5 bases). This CDR3 is 14 amino acids long. V shed 1 base and J shed 4 bases, with 7 bases lying between them. Germline V gene lookup returns CDR1 LGHNA and CDR2 YSLEER. CDR3 nucleotide sequence: TGCGCCAGCAGCCAAGTTGAGGGCACCGGGGAGCTGTTTTTT. Amino acids: CASSQVEGTGELFF.

The chain has TRBV27 and TRBJ2-1, with 11 bases that match TRBD2. This CDR3 is 15 amino acids long. V was clipped by 5 bases and J by 6 bases; unmatched bases: 6. Germline V lookup: CDR1 MNHEY, CDR2 SMNVEV (reference sequence). The CDR3 sequence is CASSQLAGVGNEQFF. The CDR3 bases are TGTGCCAGCAGTCAACTAGCGGGAGTAGGCAATGAGCAGTTCTTC.

The chain uses TRBV5-5 and TRBJ1-4; TRBD1 might be the D (5 bases). CDR1 is SGHKS, CDR2 YYEKEE, per germline (reference sequence). The V gene lost 4 bases and the J gene lost 0 bases, with 10 bases spanning the gap. This CDR3 is 15 amino acids long. This CDR3 is CASSLRAPTNEKLFF. In DNA form, the CDR3 reads TGTGCCAGCAGCCTCAGGGCCCCAACTAATGAAAAACTGTTTTTT.

The rearrangement joins TRBV7-3 to TRBJ2-2; weak D call: TRBD2 (5 bases). CDR1 and CDR2 from the germline V gene are SGHTA and FQGTGA. The CDR3 runs to 16 residues. Trimming cost V 4 bases and J 6 bases, with 18 bases left between them. The chain's CDR3 is CASSSEGPGFAGELFF. The CDR3 DNA follows: TGTGCCAGCAGCTCCGAAGGGCCGGGGTTTGCCGGGGAGCTGTTTTTT.

The J gene is TRBJ1-2, the V gene TRBV25-1; a possible D gene is TRBD1 (5 bases). The CDR3 has 13 amino acids. V lost 3 bases and J lost 3, with 8 bases in between. The germline CDR1 and CDR2 sequences are MGHDK and SYGVNS. CDR3 nucleotide sequence: TGTGCCAGCAGTGAGGTGGGACACTATGGCTACACCTTC. Its protein is CASSEVGHYGYTF.

This clone was seen once. This chain connects TRBV19 to TRBJ2-5; TRBD2 agrees at 9 bases. J was trimmed by 5 bases and V by 5 bases; bases with no gene match: 9. The CDR3 loop spans 15 amino acids. The germline V gene has CDR1 LNHDA and CDR2 SQIVND (reference sequence). The DNA of the CDR3 is TGTGCCAGTAGTCCGATAGCGGGAGCCTGGGAGACCCAGTACTTC. It yields the protein CASSPIAGAWETQYF.